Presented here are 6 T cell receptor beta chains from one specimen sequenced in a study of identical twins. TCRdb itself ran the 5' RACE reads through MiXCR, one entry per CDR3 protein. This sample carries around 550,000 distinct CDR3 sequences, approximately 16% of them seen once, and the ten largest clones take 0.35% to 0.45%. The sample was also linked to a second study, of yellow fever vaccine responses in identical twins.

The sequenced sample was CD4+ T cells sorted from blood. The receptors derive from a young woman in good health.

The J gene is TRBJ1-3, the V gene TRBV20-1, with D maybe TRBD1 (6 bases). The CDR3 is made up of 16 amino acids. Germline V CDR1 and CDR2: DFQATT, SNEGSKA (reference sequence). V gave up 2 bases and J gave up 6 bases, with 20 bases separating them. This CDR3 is CSARPRGGGEVNTIYF. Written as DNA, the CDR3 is TGCAGTGCTAGACCCCGGGGAGGGGGAGAAGTAAACACCATATATTTT.

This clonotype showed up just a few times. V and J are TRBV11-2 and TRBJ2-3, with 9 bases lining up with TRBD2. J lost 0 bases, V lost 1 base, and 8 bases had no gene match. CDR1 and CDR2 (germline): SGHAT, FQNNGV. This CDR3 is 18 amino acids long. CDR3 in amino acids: CASSLGLAGRPSTDTQYF. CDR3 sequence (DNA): TGTGCCAGCAGCTTAGGTCTAGCGGGAAGACCGAGCACAGATACGCAGTATTTT.

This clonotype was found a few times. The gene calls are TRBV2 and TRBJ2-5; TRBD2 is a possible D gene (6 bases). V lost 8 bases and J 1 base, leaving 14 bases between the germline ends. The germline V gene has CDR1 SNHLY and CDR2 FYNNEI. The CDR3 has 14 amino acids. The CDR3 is CASGFSGLQETQYF. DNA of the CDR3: TGTGCCAGCGGGTTTTCGGGACTCCAAGAGACCCAGTACTTC.

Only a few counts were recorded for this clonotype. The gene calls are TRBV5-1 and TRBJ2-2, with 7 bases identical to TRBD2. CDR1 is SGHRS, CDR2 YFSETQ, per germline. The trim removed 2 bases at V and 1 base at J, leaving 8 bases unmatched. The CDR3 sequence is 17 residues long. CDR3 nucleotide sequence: TGCGCCAGCAGCTTACGGTCGTCTAGCGGGAACACCGGGGAGCTGTTTTTT. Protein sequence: CASSLRSSSGNTGELFF.

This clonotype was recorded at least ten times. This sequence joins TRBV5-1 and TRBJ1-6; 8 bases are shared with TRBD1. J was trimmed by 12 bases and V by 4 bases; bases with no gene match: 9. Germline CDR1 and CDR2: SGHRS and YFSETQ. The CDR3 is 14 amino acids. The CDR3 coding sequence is TGCGCCAGCAGCACGGGACAGGCCGGAGAACCCCTCCACTTT. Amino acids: CASSTGQAGEPLHF.

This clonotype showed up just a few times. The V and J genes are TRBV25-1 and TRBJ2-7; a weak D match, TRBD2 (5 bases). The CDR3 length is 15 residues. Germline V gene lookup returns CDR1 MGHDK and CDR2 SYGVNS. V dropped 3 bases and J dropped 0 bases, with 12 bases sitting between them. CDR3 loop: CASSDTDLPSYEQYF. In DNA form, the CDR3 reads TGTGCCAGCAGTGACACGGACTTACCCTCCTACGAGCAGTACTTC.